These 2 T cell receptor beta chains originate from one sample sequenced in a study of response to subunit inactivated influenza vaccine. Using its own MiXCR run on the RT-PCR reads, TCRdb lists one record per CDR3 protein. This sample yields roughly 500,000 distinct CDR3 sequences, of which about 25% are seen a single time; under 2.5% belongs to the top ten. Source: CD4+ T cells sorted from PBMCs, taken more than 4 days after vaccination. These receptors all stem from a man aged 45-60 years who received an inactivated influenza vaccine.

This clonotype has at least ten counts. The chain uses TRBV20-1 and TRBJ2-7; 12 positions match TRBD2. V trimming: 3 bases; J trimming: 4 bases; junction bases outside the gene matches: 10. CDR1 and CDR2 from the germline V gene are DFQATT and SNEGSKA (reference sequence). The length of the CDR3 is 16 residues. CDR3 nucleotides: TGCAGTGCTAGTGAACCCCGACTAGCGGGAGAGTACGAGCAGTACTTC. Translating gives CSASEPRLAGEYEQYF.

This clonotype was detected once. The rearrangement joins TRBV5-1 to TRBJ2-7; 8 bases agree with TRBD1. The ends lost 2 bases at V and 0 bases at J; junction bases unmatched: 4. CDR1 and CDR2 (germline): SGHRS, YFSETQ. This CDR3 has 15 residues. CDR3 in amino acids: CASSFWDRSSYEQYF. In nucleotides, the CDR3 is TGCGCCAGCAGCTTTTGGGACAGGAGCTCCTACGAGCAGTACTTC.